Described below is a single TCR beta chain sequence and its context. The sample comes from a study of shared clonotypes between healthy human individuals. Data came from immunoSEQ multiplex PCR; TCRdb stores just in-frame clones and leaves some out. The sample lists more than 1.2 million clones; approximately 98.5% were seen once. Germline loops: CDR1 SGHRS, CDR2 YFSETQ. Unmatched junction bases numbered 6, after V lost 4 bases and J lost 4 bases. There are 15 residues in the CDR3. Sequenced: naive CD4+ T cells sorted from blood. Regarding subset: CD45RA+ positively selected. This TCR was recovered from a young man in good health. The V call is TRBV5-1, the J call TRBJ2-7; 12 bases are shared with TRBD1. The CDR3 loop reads CASSRGTGGVYEQYF. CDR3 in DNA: TGCGCCAGCAGCAGGGGGACAGGGGGCGTATACGAGCAGTACTTC.